This entry features one TCR beta chain sequence. Its matching antigen is unknown. Profiled with immunoSEQ multiplex PCR; TCRdb holds only in-frame clones, not every one. The top ten hold 0.11% of the sample, which has under 40,000 clones, about 93% seen once. This entry comes from a study of regulatory dendritic cells for organ transplantation. Study observations and caveats: Regulatory dendritic cells appeared to expand memory CD8+ clones less than mature ones.

This TCR was recovered from a human donor in good health. The sequenced sample was naive CD8+ T cells from blood. Indicated subset: CD45RA+ naive T cells.

The CDR3 loop is CASSVAGGLTETQYF. The CDR3 DNA follows: TGTGCCAGCAGCGTAGCGGGGGGCCTAACAGAGACCCAGTACTTC. The chain combines TRBV9 with TRBJ2-5, with TRBD2 as a possible D gene (7 bases). V was cut by 0 bases and J by 4 bases, with 13 bases left in between. The CDR3 contains 15 residues. CDR1 and CDR2 from the germline V gene are SGDLS and YYNGEE.